This TCR beta chain originates from a study of T cell responses to AZD1222 COVID-19 vaccine (dated by TCRdb to about 2021). With respect to the entire study: AZD1222 recipients given second doses at about 4 weeks or at about 12 weeks were pooled, since spike-specific TCR depth and breadth were not found to differ between the two schedules. A total of around 240 trial participants underwent TCR sequencing, of whom 200 to 220 received two doses of AZD1222 and 26 received two doses of the MenACWY control vaccine. Enrollment into the trials was organized by age into subgroups of 18-55, 56-69 and 70-plus years, and those subgroups contained approximately 150, 30 and 60 TCR-sequenced participants, respectively.

Of note for this clone: Its target antigen remains unknown. No base quality values were provided; no much bigger clone lies one nucleotide off.

V was cut back by 0 bases and J by 3 bases, leaving a gap of 9 bases between them. The CDR3 measures 15 amino acids from cysteine to phenylalanine. Only CDR3 DNA remains: 45 bases, in frame from the first base. From a lookup of the germline V gene, CDR1 and CDR2 are SGHRS and YFSETQ. The CDR3 regions of human TCRbeta chains were analyzed by immunosequencing. From the authors' description of their analysis: TCRs in the repertoires were matched against a reference library of SARS-CoV-2-specific TCRs that had been generated with the MIRA antigen-specificity platform. Breadth meant the fraction of unique TCRs that were SARS-CoV-2-associated, whereas depth meant the fraction of total T cells that were SARS-CoV-2-associated. Using the MIRA data, every spike-specific TCR was mapped to the spike region that the TCR reacted to and assigned to either a CD4 or a CD8 class. Log10-transformed breadth and depth values were compared by one-way ANOVA with Sidak's multiple comparisons tests. The clones in this table, taken by TCRdb from immuneACCESS, are in-frame only. Not every clone is retained; where verified, under half of the shortfall comes from an unresolved V gene, and the cause of the rest is unknown. The V and J calls and clone size were taken over from that table, and D and trimming were inferred from the DNA. The sample includes 150,000 to 200,000 clones, with 90% to 95% observed a single time. The ten largest clones capture 9.2% of the sample.

Study-wide findings and limitations: Vaccine-associated CD4 TCRs spanned the whole spike protein, with dominant responses in regions 160-218 and 743-854. Nearly half of unique spike-specific TCRs reportedly recognized epitopes outside regions mutated in the B.1.351 and B.1.1.7 variants. Participants were mostly white British and included more females than males, and it was suggested by the authors that clonal diversity may have been underestimated. Conclusions about previously exposed vaccinees were limited because only 6 or 7 AZD1222 recipients were SARS-CoV-2 seropositive at baseline. After two AZD1222 doses, spike-specific TCR breadth and depth were significantly higher than at day 0 and than in MenACWY recipients. In the small 56-69-year group, the increase in depth fell short of significance, most likely because of low power. Because no day 14 peak-response samples were available, the repertoires could be characterized only after the peak T cell response.

Read against the paper, the sample's time point label means: baseline before first vaccination. The vaccinee samples were drawn from two UK trials, COV001 and COV002, one of which was a single-blind randomized controlled phase 2/3 trial testing AZD1222 (ChAdOx1 nCoV-19) in healthy adults. Trial participant PBMC samples were collected at day 0 and day 28 after the second dose for TCRbeta chain sequencing. The clonotype was recovered from an adult in good health. The sample in question was peripheral blood, obtained on day 0 of AZD1222 vaccination. The receptor chain draws on TRBV5-1 and TRBJ1-4; the D gene is unclear. The nucleotide sequence is TGCGCCAGCAGCTTGGCAGGAAACCCTAATGAAAAACTGTTTTTT. Its product reads: CASSLAGNPNEKLFF.